Listed below are T cell receptor beta chains from one sample, sequenced in a study of neurological immune-mediated disorders. TCRdb re-derived calls from the 5' RACE reads in MiXCR, one entry per CDR3 protein. The table lists fewer than 85,000 distinct CDR3 sequences, 17% of them singletons. The sequenced sample was PBMCs. All receptors derive from a woman aged 40 to 50 in good health. CDR3s leave out the opening cysteine and the closing phenylalanine or tryptophan.

V gene: TRBV6-1
CDR3 protein: ASSPRTGGGTDTQY

V gene: TRBV3-1
CDR3 protein: ASSQDRLGGTDTQY

V gene: TRBV20-1
CDR3 protein: SARDLRAYEQY

V gene: TRBV12-3/TRBV12-4
CDR3 protein: ASSFEYNQPQH

V gene: TRBV15
CDR3 protein: ATSRSGIRSGNTIY

V gene: TRBV3-1
CDR3 protein: ASSANGIPTYEQY

V gene: TRBV20-1
CDR3 protein: SAPRGEGRNIQY

V gene: TRBV3-1
CDR3 protein: ASSLTEGNYGYT

V gene: TRBV7-2
CDR3 protein: ASSRRAGTNTEAF

V gene: TRBV20-1
CDR3 protein: SGWDRGRVGSYNEQF